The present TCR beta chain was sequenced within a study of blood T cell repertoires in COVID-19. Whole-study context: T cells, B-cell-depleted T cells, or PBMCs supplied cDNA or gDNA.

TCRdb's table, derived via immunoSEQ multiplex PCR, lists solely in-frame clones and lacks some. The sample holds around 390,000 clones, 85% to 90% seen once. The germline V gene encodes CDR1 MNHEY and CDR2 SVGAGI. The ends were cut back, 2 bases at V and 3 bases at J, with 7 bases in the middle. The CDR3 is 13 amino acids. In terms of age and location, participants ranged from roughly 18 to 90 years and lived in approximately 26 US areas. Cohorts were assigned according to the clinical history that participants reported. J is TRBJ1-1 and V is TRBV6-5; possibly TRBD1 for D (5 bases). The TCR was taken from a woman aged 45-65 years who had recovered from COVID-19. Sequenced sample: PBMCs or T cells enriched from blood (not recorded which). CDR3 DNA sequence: TGTGCCAGCAGTTACGGGGGGTACACTGAAGCTTTCTTT. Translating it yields CASSYGGYTEAFF.